These 15 T cell receptor beta chains were all obtained from the same sample, sequenced in a study of T-cell reconstitution after alpha-beta-depleted transplantation in children. As it was prepared, the TCRbeta library received unique molecular identifiers. Each CDR3 protein is one row after TCRdb ran MiXCR on the PCR reads. The data contain about 1,000,000 distinct CDR3 sequences, under 30% of them seen just once; the ten biggest clones take up roughly 31%. This sample comprised PBMCs, mostly from graft donor cells, obtained 360 days after TCRalphabeta/CD19-depleted stem cell transplant. These receptors all come from a boy younger than two who had a stem cell transplant for SCID, so the T cells may come from the graft donor.

This sequence joins TRBV7-2 and TRBJ2-2, with D perhaps TRBD1 (5 bases). V dropped 5 bases and J dropped 0 bases, with 13 bases sitting between them. CDR1 is SGHTA, CDR2 FQGNSA, per germline. This CDR3 region has 16 residues. The CDR3 DNA is TGTGCCAGCAGCCCGATTGACAGAACGAACACCGGGGAGCTGTTTTTT. Amino acid sequence: CASSPIDRTNTGELFF.

This clonotype was picked up a small number of times. This chain connects TRBV7-2 to TRBJ1-1; 10 bases are shared with TRBD1. Per the germline V gene, CDR1 is SGHTA and CDR2 is FQGNSA. V gave up 8 bases and J gave up 0 bases; unmatched junction bases: 0. CDR3 length equals 13 residues. CDR3 nucleotides: TGTGCCAGCGGGACAGGGGTGAACACTGAAGCTTTCTTT. Its translation: CASGTGVNTEAFF.

The chain combines TRBV29-1 with TRBJ2-3, with D tentatively TRBD1 (6 bases). In germline, CDR1 is SQVTM, CDR2 ANQGSEA. This CDR3 is built from 12 residues. Trimming removed 5 bases from V and 5 bases from J, with 11 bases in between. The CDR3 DNA is TGCAGCGTTCAAACAGGGATAGATACGCAGTATTTT. This translates into CSVQTGIDTQYF.

V and J are TRBV5-1 and TRBJ2-3, with 7 bases that match TRBD2. After removal of 4 bases from V and 3 bases from J, the junction contained 17 bases not matched to a gene. This CDR3 has 18 residues. Germline V lookup: CDR1 SGHRS, CDR2 YFSETQ. CDR3 bases: TGCGCCAGCAGCCCCCAAGCGGGGTCGCCACTGGGGACAGATACGCAGTATTTT. Translated: CASSPQAGSPLGTDTQYF.

The table lists this clonotype with a few counts. The CDR3 spells CATSDLGWEQFF. The CDR3 nucleotides read TGTGCCACCAGTGATTTAGGGTGGGAGCAGTTCTTC. This chain connects TRBV24-1 to TRBJ2-1; D ambiguous. The V end lost 1 base, the J end lost 10 bases, and 7 bases lay between the germline ends. The CDR3 runs to 12 residues. The germline V gene has CDR1 KGHDR and CDR2 SFDVKD.

This chain uses TRBV12-3 or TRBV12-4 with TRBJ1-5; 8 bases are a match to TRBD1. The CDR3 has 14 residues. V dropped 5 bases and J dropped 7; count of bases not matched to a gene: 7. The CDR3 nucleotides are TGTGCCAGCAGTCCCCAGGGGGCGATCCAGCCCCAGCATTTT. Amino acids: CASSPQGAIQPQHF.

This clonotype came up many times. The V and J genes are TRBV7-9 and TRBJ1-2, with D hard to call. Between the trimmed V and J ends, which lost 4 bases and 6 bases, there was a span of 15 bases. This CDR3 spans 14 amino acids. The germline gives CDR1 SEHNR, CDR2 FQNEAQ (reference sequence). The DNA for the CDR3 is TGTGCCAGCAGCTCAACCCAGGTTGCGCATGGCTACACCTTC. This translates into CASSSTQVAHGYTF.

The J gene is TRBJ2-3, the V gene TRBV7-8, with D tentatively TRBD1 or TRBD2 (5 bases each). V was pared by 5 bases and J by 0 bases, with 18 bases between. The CDR3 is 17 residues long. Germline V lookup: CDR1 SGHVS, CDR2 FQNEAQ. Written as DNA, the CDR3 is TGTGCCAGCAGCGAAATGGGACCGCCGTCTAGCACAGATACGCAGTATTTT. It is translated as CASSEMGPPSSTDTQYF. Complete variable domain (other parts from reference TRBV7-8 and TRBJ2-3): GAGVSQSPRYKVAKRGQDVALRCDPISGHVSLFWYQQALGQGPEFLTYFQNEAQLDKSGLPSDRFFAERPEGSVSTLKIQRTQQEDSAVYLCASSEMGPPSSTDTQYFGPGTRLTVL.

This chain links TRBV5-6 with TRBJ2-4; unclear D gene. From germline, CDR1 is SGHDT and CDR2 YYEEEE. Trimming took 0 bases from V and 0 from J, leaving 7 bases between them. The CDR3 length is 15 residues. This chain's CDR3 is CASSLDGIAKNIQYF. The CDR3 DNA reads as TGTGCCAGCAGCTTGGACGGAATAGCCAAAAACATTCAGTACTTC.

This clonotype has a handful of counts. The J gene is TRBJ2-5, the V gene TRBV6-5; either TRBD1 or TRBD2 may supply D (5 bases each). With 0 bases removed from V and 1 base from J, the gap between germline ends came to 15 bases. Germline lookup yields CDR1 MNHEY and CDR2 SVGAGI. This CDR3 has 17 amino acids. CDR3 amino acids: CASSYSRGYTGQETQYF. The CDR3 bases are TGTGCCAGCAGTTACTCGAGGGGATACACCGGCCAAGAGACCCAGTACTTC.

This clonotype has just a few counts. The gene calls are TRBV5-1 and TRBJ2-3, with 9 bases lining up with TRBD2. J lost 2 bases, V lost 3 bases, and 7 bases had no gene match. Germline CDR1 reads SGHRS; CDR2 reads YFSETQ. The CDR3 has 16 residues. CDR3 residues: CASSSGTSLFTDTQYF. CDR3 DNA sequence: TGCGCCAGCAGCTCCGGGACTAGCCTGTTCACAGATACGCAGTATTTT.

This clonotype was picked up a small number of times. CDR3: CASSPRANPYEQYF. The CDR3 DNA is TGTGCCAGCAGCCCCCGGGCCAACCCCTACGAGCAGTACTTC. The V call is TRBV11-1, the J call TRBJ2-7; D not resolved. Germline CDR1 and CDR2: SGHAT and FQDESV (reference sequence). V was pared by 5 bases and J by 2 bases, with 13 bases between. The CDR3 runs to 14 residues.

The chain is built from TRBV18 and TRBJ2-5; possibly TRBD1 for D (6 bases). The CDR3 runs to 14 residues. V dropped 4 bases and J dropped 1 base, with 10 bases sitting between them. From germline, CDR1 is KGHSH and CDR2 LQKENI. The CDR3 coding sequence is TGTGCCAGCTCACGACAGGAGAGCCAAGAGACCCAGTACTTC. Its translation is CASSRQESQETQYF.

A few counts support this clonotype. The chain joins TRBV29-1 to TRBJ2-1; D is undetermined. Trimming cost V 4 bases and J 5 bases, with 9 bases left between them. The CDR3 loop spans 12 amino acids. CDR1 SQVTM and CDR2 ANQGSEA come from the germline V gene. CDR3 amino acids: CSVASLDNEQFF. As DNA, the CDR3 is TGCAGCGTTGCCTCTCTAGACAATGAGCAGTTCTTC.

The V gene is TRBV4-2, the J gene TRBJ2-1; D tentatively fits TRBD1 or TRBD2 (6 bases each). Germline V gene data show CDR1 as LGHNA and CDR2 as YNFKEQ. Trimming left V 1 base short and J 0 bases short, with 16 bases between. The CDR3 length is 18 residues. Here the CDR3 DNA reads TGTGCCAGCAGCCAAGCCGCCGGGGGCCCCAGCTCCTACAATGAGCAGTTCTTC. It codes for CASSQAAGGPSSYNEQFF.